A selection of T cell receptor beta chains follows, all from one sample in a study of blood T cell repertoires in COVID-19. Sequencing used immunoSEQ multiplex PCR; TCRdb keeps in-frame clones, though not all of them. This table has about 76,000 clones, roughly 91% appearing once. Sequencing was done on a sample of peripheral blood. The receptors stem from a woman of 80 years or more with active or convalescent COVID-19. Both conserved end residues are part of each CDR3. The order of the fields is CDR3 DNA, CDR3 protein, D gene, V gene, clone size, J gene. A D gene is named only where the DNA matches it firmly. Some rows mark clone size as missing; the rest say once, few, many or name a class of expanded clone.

CDR3 DNA: TGCGCCAGCAGCCAGTTGGGGGGGCGCACCGGCGAGCAGTACTTC; CDR3 protein: CASSQLGGRTGEQYF; D gene: .; V gene: TRBV4-1; clone size: .; J gene: TRBJ2-7
CDR3 DNA: TGTGCCAGCAGTTTTTGGGAGGAGCAGTACTTC; CDR3 protein: CASSFWEEQYF; D gene: .; V gene: TRBV12-3/TRBV12-4; clone size: .; J gene: TRBJ2-7
CDR3 DNA: TGTGCCAGCAAAGGGAGCTCCTACAATGAGCAGTTCTTC; CDR3 protein: CASKGSSYNEQFF; D gene: .; V gene: TRBV2; clone size: .; J gene: TRBJ2-1
CDR3 DNA: TGTGCCACCAGTGACCCCAGGGGGAACACCGGGGAGCTGTTTTTT; CDR3 protein: CATSDPRGNTGELFF; D gene: .; V gene: TRBV24-1; clone size: .; J gene: TRBJ2-2
CDR3 DNA: TGTGCCAGCAGTTTGACACAGGGCTACACCTTC; CDR3 protein: CASSLTQGYTF; D gene: .; V gene: TRBV12-3/TRBV12-4; clone size: once; J gene: TRBJ1-2
CDR3 DNA: TGCGCCAGCAGCTTCCGCAGCGGGGGCACAGATACGCAGTATTTT; CDR3 protein: CASSFRSGGTDTQYF; D gene: TRBD2; V gene: TRBV5-1; clone size: .; J gene: TRBJ2-3
CDR3 DNA: TGTGCCAGCAGCTTAACATTGCTAGAGGGTGAGCAGTTCTTC; CDR3 protein: CASSLTLLEGEQFF; D gene: .; V gene: TRBV7-3; clone size: .; J gene: TRBJ2-1
CDR3 DNA: TGTGCCAGCAGGGACTGGCAGGAGACAGAAAAACTGTTTTTT; CDR3 protein: CASRDWQETEKLFF; D gene: .; V gene: TRBV25-1; clone size: .; J gene: TRBJ1-4
CDR3 DNA: TGTGCCAGCAGCTTAGGTTTAGTGGAGGGGCCCTACAATGAGCAGTTCTTC; CDR3 protein: CASSLGLVEGPYNEQFF; D gene: .; V gene: TRBV5-6; clone size: .; J gene: TRBJ2-1
CDR3 DNA: TGTGCCAGCAGTCCAATCATTAGCAATCAGCCCCAGCATTTT; CDR3 protein: CASSPIISNQPQHF; D gene: .; V gene: TRBV27; clone size: .; J gene: TRBJ1-5
CDR3 DNA: TGCGCCAGCAGCTTGGATCCGGGAATCTCCTACGAGCAGTACTTC; CDR3 protein: CASSLDPGISYEQYF; D gene: .; V gene: TRBV5-1; clone size: .; J gene: TRBJ2-7
CDR3 DNA: TGTGCCAGCAGCTTGCCAGGGGTTGGCTACGAGCAGTACTTC; CDR3 protein: CASSLPGVGYEQYF; D gene: .; V gene: TRBV5-4; clone size: .; J gene: TRBJ2-7
CDR3 DNA: TGTGCCAGCAGCCGAGGCGGGATCGGCGAGGGCACCATATATTTT; CDR3 protein: CASSRGGIGEGTIYF; D gene: .; V gene: TRBV5-4; clone size: .; J gene: TRBJ1-3
CDR3 DNA: TGCGCCAGCAGCGTCGGCGGGGGGCTCATGCGCGAGCAGTACTTC; CDR3 protein: CASSVGGGLMREQYF; D gene: TRBD2; V gene: TRBV10-2; clone size: once; J gene: TRBJ2-7
CDR3 DNA: TGTGCCAGCAGCGCTATGGGACTAGCGCGTACAGATACGCAGTATTTT; CDR3 protein: CASSAMGLARTDTQYF; D gene: TRBD2; V gene: TRBV9; clone size: .; J gene: TRBJ2-3
CDR3 DNA: TGTGCCAGCAGTTACCAGGGGGAAATGAACACTGAAGCTTTCTTT; CDR3 protein: CASSYQGEMNTEAFF; D gene: TRBD1; V gene: TRBV6-2/TRBV6-3; clone size: once; J gene: TRBJ1-1